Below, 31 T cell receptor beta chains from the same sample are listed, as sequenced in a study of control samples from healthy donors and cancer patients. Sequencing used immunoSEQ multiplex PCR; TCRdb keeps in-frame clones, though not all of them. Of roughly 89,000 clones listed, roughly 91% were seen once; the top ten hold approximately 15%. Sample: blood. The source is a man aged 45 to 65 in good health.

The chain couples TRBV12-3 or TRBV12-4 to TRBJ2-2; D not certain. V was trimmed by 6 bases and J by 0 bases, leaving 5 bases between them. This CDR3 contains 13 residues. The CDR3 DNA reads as TGTGCCAGCAGCTACGCGAACACCGGGGAGCTGTTTTTT. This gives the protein CASSYANTGELFF.

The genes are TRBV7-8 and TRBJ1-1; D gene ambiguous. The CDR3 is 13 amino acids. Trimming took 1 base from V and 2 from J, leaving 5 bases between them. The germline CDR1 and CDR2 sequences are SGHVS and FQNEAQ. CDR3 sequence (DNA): TGTGCCAGCAGCTTAGGAGAAAACACTGAAGCTTTCTTT. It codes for CASSLGENTEAFF.

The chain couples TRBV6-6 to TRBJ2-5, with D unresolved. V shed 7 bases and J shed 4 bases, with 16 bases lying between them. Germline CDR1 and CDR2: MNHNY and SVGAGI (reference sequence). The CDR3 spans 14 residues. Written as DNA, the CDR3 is TGTGCCAGCATCCAGCTGGGGAACGGAGAGACCCAGTACTTC. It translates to CASIQLGNGETQYF.

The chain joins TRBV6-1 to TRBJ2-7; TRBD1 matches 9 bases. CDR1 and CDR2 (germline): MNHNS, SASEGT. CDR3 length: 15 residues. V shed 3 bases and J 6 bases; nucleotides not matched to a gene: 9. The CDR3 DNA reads TGTGCCAGCAGTGAGTTAGGGGACAGGGACCTCGAGCAGTACTTC. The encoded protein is CASSELGDRDLEQYF.

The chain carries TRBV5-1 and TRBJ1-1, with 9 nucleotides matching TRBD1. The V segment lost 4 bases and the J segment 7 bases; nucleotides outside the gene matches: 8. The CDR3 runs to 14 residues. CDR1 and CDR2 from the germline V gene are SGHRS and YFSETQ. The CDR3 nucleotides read TGCGCCAGCAGCCCAAGGGACAGGGTTGGTGAAGCTTTCTTT. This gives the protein CASSPRDRVGEAFF.

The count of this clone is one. The CDR3 DNA follows: TGTGCCATCAGTGAAACGCCGGGACAGGGGGCGCGGGAGCTGTTTTTT. Translating gives CAISETPGQGARELFF. The chain has TRBV10-3 and TRBJ2-2, with 12 positions matching TRBD1. This CDR3 has 16 amino acids. Trimming at V came to 3 bases and at J to 9 bases, leaving 8 bases not matched to a gene. The germline CDR1 and CDR2 sequences are ENHRY and SYGVKD.

CDR3 coding DNA: TGTGCCAGCAGTAGACAAGGGGGCACTGAAGCTTTCTTT. Its protein product is CASSRQGGTEAFF. The chain carries TRBV6-6 and TRBJ1-1; tentatively, D is TRBD1 (6 bases). The germline V and J ends were trimmed by 5 bases and 4 bases, with 11 bases remaining between them. From germline, CDR1 is MNHNY and CDR2 SVGAGI (reference sequence). CDR3 length: 13 amino acids.

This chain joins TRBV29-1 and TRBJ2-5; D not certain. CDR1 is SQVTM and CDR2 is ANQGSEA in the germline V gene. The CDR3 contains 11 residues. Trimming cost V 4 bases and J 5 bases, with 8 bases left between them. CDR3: CSVGAVETQYF. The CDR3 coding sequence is TGCAGCGTTGGGGCGGTCGAGACCCAGTACTTC. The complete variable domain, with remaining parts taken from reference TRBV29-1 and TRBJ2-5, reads SAVISQKPSRDICQRGTSLTIQCQVDSQVTMMFWYRQQPGQSLTLIATANQGSEATYESGFVIDKFPISRPNLTFSTLTVSNMSPEDSSIYLCSVGAVETQYFGPGTRLLVL.

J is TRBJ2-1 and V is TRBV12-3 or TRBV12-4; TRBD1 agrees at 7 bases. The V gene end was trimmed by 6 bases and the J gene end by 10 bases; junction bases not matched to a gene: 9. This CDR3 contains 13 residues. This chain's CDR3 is CASRSGTVNEQFF. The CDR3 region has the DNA TGTGCCAGCAGGTCCGGGACAGTAAACGAGCAGTTCTTC.

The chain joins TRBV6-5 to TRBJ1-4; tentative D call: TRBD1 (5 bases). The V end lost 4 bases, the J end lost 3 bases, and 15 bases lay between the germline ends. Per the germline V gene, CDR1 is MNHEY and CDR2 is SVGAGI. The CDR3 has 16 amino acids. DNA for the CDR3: TGTGCCAGCAGTTGGGACGGTGGAGCCGCTAATGAAAAACTGTTTTTT. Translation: CASSWDGGAANEKLFF.

The CDR3 region has the DNA TGCGCCAGCAGCTCCGCACCCGGAAACACCATATATTTT. It is translated as CASSSAPGNTIYF. V gene TRBV5-1 combines with J gene TRBJ1-3; D remains ambiguous. This CDR3 comprises 13 residues. The germline CDR1 and CDR2 sequences are SGHRS and YFSETQ. Trimming left V 3 bases short and J 4 bases short, with 8 bases between.

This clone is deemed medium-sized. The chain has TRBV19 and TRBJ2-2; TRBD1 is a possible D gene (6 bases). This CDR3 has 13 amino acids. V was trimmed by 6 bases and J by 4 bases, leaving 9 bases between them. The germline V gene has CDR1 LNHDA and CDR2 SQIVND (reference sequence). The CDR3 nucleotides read TGTGCCAGTAGCCAACAGGGCACCGGGGAGCTGTTTTTT. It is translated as CASSQQGTGELFF.

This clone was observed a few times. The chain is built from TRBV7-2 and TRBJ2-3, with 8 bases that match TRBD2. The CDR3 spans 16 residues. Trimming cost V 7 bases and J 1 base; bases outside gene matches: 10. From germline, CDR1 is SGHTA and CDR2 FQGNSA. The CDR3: CASTERGPGGTDTQYF. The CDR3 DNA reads TGTGCCAGCACTGAGCGGGGGCCGGGGGGCACAGATACGCAGTATTTT.

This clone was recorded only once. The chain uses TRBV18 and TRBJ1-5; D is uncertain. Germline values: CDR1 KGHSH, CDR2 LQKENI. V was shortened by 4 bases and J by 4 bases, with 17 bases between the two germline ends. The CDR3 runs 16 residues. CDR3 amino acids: CASSLLGYGKNQPQHF. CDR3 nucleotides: TGTGCCAGCTCACTGCTTGGGTACGGGAAGAATCAGCCCCAGCATTTT.

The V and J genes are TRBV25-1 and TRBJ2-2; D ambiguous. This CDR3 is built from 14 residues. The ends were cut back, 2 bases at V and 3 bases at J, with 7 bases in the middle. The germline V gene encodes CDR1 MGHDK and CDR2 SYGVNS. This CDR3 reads CASSEDGYTGELFF. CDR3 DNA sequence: TGTGCCAGCAGTGAAGACGGGTACACCGGGGAGCTGTTTTTT.

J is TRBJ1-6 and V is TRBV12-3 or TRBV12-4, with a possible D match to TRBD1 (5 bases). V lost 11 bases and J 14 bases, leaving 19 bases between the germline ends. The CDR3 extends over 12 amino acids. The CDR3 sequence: CAGGGDYDALHF. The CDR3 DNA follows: TGTGCCGGCGGGGGGGACTACGACGCCCTCCACTTT.

The CDR3 loop is CASSLQENTEAFF. In DNA form, the CDR3 reads TGTGCCAGCAGTTTACAAGAAAACACTGAAGCTTTCTTT. V gene TRBV6-5 combines with J gene TRBJ1-1; D gene ambiguous. Germline-derived CDR1 and CDR2 are MNHEY and SVGAGI. V lost 4 bases and J 2 bases, leaving 8 bases between the germline ends. This CDR3 is 13 amino acids long.

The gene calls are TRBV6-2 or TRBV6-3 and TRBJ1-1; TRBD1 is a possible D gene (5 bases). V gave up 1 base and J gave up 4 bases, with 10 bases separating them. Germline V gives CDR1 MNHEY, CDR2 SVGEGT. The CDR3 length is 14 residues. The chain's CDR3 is CASSYFGHSTEAFF. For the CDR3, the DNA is TGTGCCAGCAGTTACTTCGGACACTCCACTGAAGCTTTCTTT.

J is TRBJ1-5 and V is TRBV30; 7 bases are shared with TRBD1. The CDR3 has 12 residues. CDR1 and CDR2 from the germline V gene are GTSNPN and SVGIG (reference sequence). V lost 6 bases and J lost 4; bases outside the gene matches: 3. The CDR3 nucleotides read TGTGCCTGCGGGACAGTGAATCAGCCCCAGCATTTT. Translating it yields CACGTVNQPQHF.

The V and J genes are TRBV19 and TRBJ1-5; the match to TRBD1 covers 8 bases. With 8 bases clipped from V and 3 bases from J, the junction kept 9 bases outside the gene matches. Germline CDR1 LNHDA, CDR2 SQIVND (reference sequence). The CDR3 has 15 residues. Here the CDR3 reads CASADRVWDNQPQHF. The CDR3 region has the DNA TGTGCCAGTGCGGACAGGGTTTGGGACAATCAGCCCCAGCATTTT.

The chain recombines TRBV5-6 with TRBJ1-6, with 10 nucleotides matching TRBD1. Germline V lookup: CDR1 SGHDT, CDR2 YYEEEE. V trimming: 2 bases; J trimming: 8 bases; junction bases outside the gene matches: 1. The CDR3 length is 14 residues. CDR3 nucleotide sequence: TGTGCCAGCAGCTTAGGACAGGGGGATTCACCCCTCCACTTT. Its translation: CASSLGQGDSPLHF. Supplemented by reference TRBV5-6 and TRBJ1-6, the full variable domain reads DAGVTQSPTHLIKTRGQQVTLRCSPKSGHDTVSWYQQALGQGPQFIFQYYEEEERQRGNFPDRFSGHQFPNYSSELNVNALLLGDSALYLCASSLGQGDSPLHFGNGTRLTVT.

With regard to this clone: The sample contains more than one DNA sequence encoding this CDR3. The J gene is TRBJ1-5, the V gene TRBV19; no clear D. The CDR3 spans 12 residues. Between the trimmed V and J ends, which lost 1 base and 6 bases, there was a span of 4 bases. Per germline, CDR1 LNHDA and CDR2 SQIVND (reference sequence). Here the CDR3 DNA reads TGTGCCAGTAGTATAGGGGGTCAGCCCCAGCATTTT. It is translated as CASSIGGQPQHF.

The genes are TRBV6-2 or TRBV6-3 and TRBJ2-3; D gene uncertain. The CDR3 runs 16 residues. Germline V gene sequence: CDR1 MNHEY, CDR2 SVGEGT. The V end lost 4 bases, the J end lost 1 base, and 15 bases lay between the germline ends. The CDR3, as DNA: TGTGCCAGCAGTTGGAGCCGACTGAAGGGCACAGATACGCAGTATTTT. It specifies CASSWSRLKGTDTQYF.

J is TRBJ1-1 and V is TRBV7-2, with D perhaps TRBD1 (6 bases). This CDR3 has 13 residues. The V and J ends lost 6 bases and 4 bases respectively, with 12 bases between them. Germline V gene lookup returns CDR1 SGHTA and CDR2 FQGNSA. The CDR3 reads CASRPGVGTEAFF. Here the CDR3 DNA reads TGTGCCAGCAGGCCAGGGGTAGGCACTGAAGCTTTCTTT.

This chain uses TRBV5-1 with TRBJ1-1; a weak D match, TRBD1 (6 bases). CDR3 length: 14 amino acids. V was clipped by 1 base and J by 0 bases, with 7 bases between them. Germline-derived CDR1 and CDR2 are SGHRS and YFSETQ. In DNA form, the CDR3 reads TGCGCCAGCAGCTTGCAGGGGATGAACACTGAAGCTTTCTTT. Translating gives CASSLQGMNTEAFF.

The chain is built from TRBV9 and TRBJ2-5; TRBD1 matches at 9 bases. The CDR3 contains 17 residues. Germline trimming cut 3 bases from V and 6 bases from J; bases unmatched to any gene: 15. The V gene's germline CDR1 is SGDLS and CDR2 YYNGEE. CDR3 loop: CASSDPRDRAGQKTQYF. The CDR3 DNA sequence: TGTGCCAGCAGCGATCCCCGGGACAGGGCGGGGCAAAAGACCCAGTACTTC.

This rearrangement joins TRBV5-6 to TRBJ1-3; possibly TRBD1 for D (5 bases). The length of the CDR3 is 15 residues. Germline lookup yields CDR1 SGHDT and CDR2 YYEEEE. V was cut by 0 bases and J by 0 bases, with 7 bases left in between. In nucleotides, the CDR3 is TGTGCCAGCAGCTTGGGGACACTCTCTGGAAACACCATATATTTT. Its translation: CASSLGTLSGNTIYF.

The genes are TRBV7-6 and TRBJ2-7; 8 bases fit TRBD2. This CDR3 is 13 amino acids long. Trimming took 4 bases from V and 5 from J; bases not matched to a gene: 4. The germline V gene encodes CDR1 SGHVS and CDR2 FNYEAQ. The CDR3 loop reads CASSSSRGDEQYF. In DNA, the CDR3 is TGTGCCAGCAGCTCCTCGCGGGGGGACGAGCAGTACTTC.

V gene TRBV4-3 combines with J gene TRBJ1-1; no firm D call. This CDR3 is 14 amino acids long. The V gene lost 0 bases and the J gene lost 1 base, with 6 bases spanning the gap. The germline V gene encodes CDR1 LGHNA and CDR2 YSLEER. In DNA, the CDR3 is TGCGCCAGCAGCCAAGACCTGCCGAACACTGAAGCTTTCTTT. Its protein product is CASSQDLPNTEAFF.

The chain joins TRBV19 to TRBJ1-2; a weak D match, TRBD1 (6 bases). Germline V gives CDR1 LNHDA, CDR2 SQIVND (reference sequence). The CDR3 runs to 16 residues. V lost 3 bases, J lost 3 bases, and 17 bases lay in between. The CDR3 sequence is CASSIGTLEGYYGYTF. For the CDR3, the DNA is TGTGCCAGTAGTATCGGGACACTAGAAGGTTACTATGGCTACACCTTC. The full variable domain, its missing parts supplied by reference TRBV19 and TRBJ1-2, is DGGITQSPKYLFRKEGQNVTLSCEQNLNHDAMYWYRQDPGQGLRLIYYSQIVNDFQKGDIAEGYSVSREKKESFPLTVTSAQKNPTAFYLCASSIGTLEGYYGYTFGSGTRLTVV.

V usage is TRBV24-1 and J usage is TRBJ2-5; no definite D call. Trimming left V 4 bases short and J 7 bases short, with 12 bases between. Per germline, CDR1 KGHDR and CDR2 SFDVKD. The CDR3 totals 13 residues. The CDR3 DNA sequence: TGTGCCACCAGTGACCCTGGTTCATCGACCCAGTACTTC. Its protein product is CATSDPGSSTQYF.